These 13 T cell receptor beta chains were sequenced from one sample in a study of blood T cell repertoires in COVID-19. Here immunoSEQ multiplex PCR was the method, and the copy in TCRdb shows in-frame clones only, minus some. The sample carries about 310,000 clones, 87% recorded once. Material for sequencing was peripheral blood. These receptors originate from a man between 50 and 59 years old with active or convalescent COVID-19.

The rearrangement uses TRBV18 and TRBJ1-2; D unresolved. CDR1 is KGHSH and CDR2 is LQKENI in the germline V gene. V shed 4 bases and J shed 3 bases, with 9 bases lying between them. The CDR3 runs to 13 residues. This CDR3 is CASSLGGDYGYTF. CDR3 nucleotide sequence: TGTGCCAGCTCACTAGGCGGGGACTATGGCTACACCTTC.

This clone occurred a few times. This chain joins TRBV14 and TRBJ2-1; TRBD2 matches 10 bases. Trimming removed 4 bases from V and 6 bases from J; junction bases left unmatched: 6. The CDR3 loop spans 15 amino acids. Per the germline V gene, CDR1 is SGHDN and CDR2 is FVKESK. DNA of the CDR3: TGTGCCAGCAGCCTCAATAGCGGGAGGCTCAATGAGCAGTTCTTC. Residues: CASSLNSGRLNEQFF.

This CDR3 reads CASRSNYIGDEQFF. Written as DNA, the CDR3 is TGTGCCAGCAGATCTAACTATATCGGAGATGAGCAGTTCTTC. The genes are TRBV6-5 and TRBJ2-1; D unclear. From germline, CDR1 is MNHEY and CDR2 SVGAGI. V lost 6 bases and J lost 8, with 17 bases in between. CDR3 length equals 14 residues.

The chain couples TRBV5-5 to TRBJ2-1, with D maybe TRBD1 (6 bases). Trimming removed 4 bases from V and 6 bases from J, with 17 bases in between. There are 15 residues in the CDR3. Germline lookup yields CDR1 SGHKS and CDR2 YYEKEE (reference sequence). Written as DNA, the CDR3 is TGTGCCAGCAGCGCTATTACAGGGTATGGCAATGAGCAGTTCTTC. This translates into CASSAITGYGNEQFF. Together with reference TRBV5-5 and TRBJ2-1, the CDR3 gives the full variable domain: DAGVTQSPTHLIKTRGQQVTLRCSPISGHKSVSWYQQVLGQGPQFIFQYYEKEERGRGNFPDRFSARQFPNYSSELNVNALLLGDSALYLCASSAITGYGNEQFFGPGTRLTVL.

The chain uses TRBV7-9 and TRBJ2-5, with D tentatively TRBD1 (5 bases). V dropped 3 bases and J dropped 1 base, with 6 bases sitting between them. CDR3 length equals 13 residues. In germline, CDR1 is SEHNR, CDR2 FQNEAQ (reference sequence). CDR3 in amino acids: CASSLTVQETQYF. The CDR3 region has the DNA TGTGCCAGCAGCTTGACAGTCCAAGAGACCCAGTACTTC.

The rearrangement links TRBV28 to TRBJ2-7, with D tentatively TRBD1 (6 bases). V was cut by 7 bases and J by 3 bases, with 13 bases left in between. Germline V lookup: CDR1 MDHEN, CDR2 SYDVKM. CDR3 length: 13 amino acids. CDR3 residues: CASIQGRSYEQYF. CDR3 bases: TGTGCCAGCATTCAGGGGCGCAGCTACGAGCAGTACTTC.

The chain recombines TRBV25-1 with TRBJ2-7; 9 bases line up with TRBD2. V lost 2 bases to trimming and J lost 4 bases; unmatched junction nucleotides: 9. The CDR3 consists of 16 residues. From germline, CDR1 is MGHDK and CDR2 SYGVNS. CDR3 nucleotide sequence: TGTGCCAGCAGTGAACTGGGACTAGCAAACTGGTACGAGCAGTACTTC. It translates to CASSELGLANWYEQYF.

This sequence joins TRBV28 and TRBJ2-1; TRBD2 is a possible D gene (5 bases). Per germline, CDR1 MDHEN and CDR2 SYDVKM. V was pared by 3 bases and J by 4 bases, with 7 bases between. This CDR3 has 13 residues. This CDR3 reads CASSFWRYNEQFF. In DNA form, the CDR3 reads TGTGCCAGCAGTTTTTGGAGGTACAATGAGCAGTTCTTC.

The rearrangement uses TRBV18 and TRBJ1-1, with 7 bases identical to TRBD1. V lost 7 bases, J lost 3 bases, and 5 bases stayed unmatched. The CDR3 has 13 amino acids. CDR1 KGHSH and CDR2 LQKENI come from the germline V gene. The chain's CDR3 is CASYGTADTEAFF. CDR3 coding DNA: TGTGCCAGCTATGGGACAGCCGACACTGAAGCTTTCTTT.

For the CDR3, the DNA is TGCGCCAGCAGCTCAGCGGGGCCCGGGGATCCTTTCTTT. It is translated as CASSSAGPGDPFF. The chain is built from TRBV5-1 and TRBJ1-1; possible D gene TRBD1, 5 bases. Germline-derived CDR1 and CDR2 are SGHRS and YFSETQ. V dropped 3 bases and J dropped 12 bases, with 18 bases sitting between them. This CDR3 contains 13 residues. Supplemented by reference TRBV5-1 and TRBJ1-1, the full variable domain reads KAGVTQTPRYLIKTRGQQVTLSCSPISGHRSVSWYQQTPGQGLQFLFEYFSETQRNKGNFPGRFSGRQFSNSRSEMNVSTLELGDSALYLCASSSAGPGDPFFGQGTRLTVV.

The chain carries TRBV5-6 and TRBJ2-1; TRBD2 matches 7 bases. The CDR3 totals 15 residues. Germline-derived CDR1 and CDR2 are SGHDT and YYEEEE. With V trimmed by 0 bases and J by 8 bases, 8 bases remained unmatched. The CDR3 nucleotides are TGTGCCAGCAGCTTGGTCGAGGTAGCGGGCCATGAGCAGTTCTTC. Its translation is CASSLVEVAGHEQFF.

V is TRBV18 and J is TRBJ1-1; perhaps TRBD1 as D (5 bases). Germline values: CDR1 KGHSH, CDR2 LQKENI. This CDR3 contains 14 residues. V was cut by 1 base and J by 3 bases, with 9 bases left in between. For the CDR3, the DNA is TGTGCCAGCTCACCACAGGGGCCGCACACTGAAGCTTTCTTT. Its translation is CASSPQGPHTEAFF.

The genes are TRBV11-2 and TRBJ2-7; TRBD1 matches 7 bases. Unmatched junction bases numbered 9, after V lost 3 bases and J lost 4 bases. In germline, CDR1 is SGHAT, CDR2 FQNNGV. The CDR3 loop spans 15 amino acids. The CDR3 loop is CASSLDGTVTYEQYF. CDR3 coding DNA: TGTGCCAGCAGCTTGGACGGGACAGTTACTTACGAGCAGTACTTC.